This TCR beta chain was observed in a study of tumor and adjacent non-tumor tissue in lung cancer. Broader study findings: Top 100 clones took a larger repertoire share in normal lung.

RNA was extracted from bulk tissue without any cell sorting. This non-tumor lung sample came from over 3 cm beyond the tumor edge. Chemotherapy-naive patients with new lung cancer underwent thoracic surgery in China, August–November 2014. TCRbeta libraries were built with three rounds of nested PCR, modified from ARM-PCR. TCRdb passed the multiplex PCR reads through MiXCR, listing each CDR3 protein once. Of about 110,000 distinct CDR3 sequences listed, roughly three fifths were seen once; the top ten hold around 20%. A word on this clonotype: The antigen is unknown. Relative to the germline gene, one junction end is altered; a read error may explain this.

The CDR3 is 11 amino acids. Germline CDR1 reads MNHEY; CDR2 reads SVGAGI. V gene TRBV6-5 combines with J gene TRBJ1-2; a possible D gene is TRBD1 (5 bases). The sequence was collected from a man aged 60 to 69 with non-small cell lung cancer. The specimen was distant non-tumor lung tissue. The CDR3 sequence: CAIRVGYGYAF. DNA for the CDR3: TGTGCCATCAGGGTAGGCTATGGCTACGCCTTC.